The clone carrying this T cell receptor (beta chain) has ten or more counts. The data belong to a study of CD8+CD57+ T cells in acquired aplastic anemia. Profiling that covered TCR beta VDJ and CDR3 relied on genomic DNA as its template. TCRdb used MiXCR to reprocess the reads, holding one entry per CDR3 protein. The sample has 62,000 or so distinct CDR3 sequences, 50% to 55% seen once. The CDR3 consists of 13 residues. Germline V CDR1 and CDR2: SGDLS, YYNGEE. V lost 3 bases and J lost 10, with 14 bases in between. The V gene is TRBV9, the J gene TRBJ2-1; D might be TRBD2 (5 bases). The sequencing input was sorted CD4+, CD8+, or CD8+CD57+ T cells (not recorded which) from PBMCs. This clonotype originated in a human donor in good health, serving as a control. The CDR3 DNA reads TGTGCCAGCAGCGACCCGAGGCGAGGGGAGCAGTTCTTC. It specifies CASSDPRRGEQFF.